The 25 T cell receptor beta chains presented below share a single source sample, sequenced in a study of T cell changes during pregnancy in multiple sclerosis. Measured with immunoSEQ multiplex PCR; TCRdb has only the in-frame clones, and not every one. The sample shows tens of thousands of clones, roughly 93% of them seen only once. This specimen was peripheral blood, taken after pregnancy. The receptors were sampled from a female donor with multiple sclerosis, enrolled in a pregnancy study.

V gene TRBV2 combines with J gene TRBJ2-5; 9 bases match TRBD1. In germline, CDR1 is SNHLY, CDR2 FYNNEI. The CDR3 has 15 residues. Losses at the gene ends were 3 bases for V and 4 bases for J; bases not matched to a gene: 6. DNA of the CDR3: TGTGCCAGCAGTGATCAGGACAGGGGTGGAGAGACCCAGTACTTC. This gives the protein CASSDQDRGGETQYF.

The V call is TRBV7-9, the J call TRBJ1-1, with a weak D call TRBD1 (5 bases). This CDR3 has 15 residues. Germline CDR1 SEHNR, CDR2 FQNEAQ (reference sequence). V gave up 5 bases and J gave up 1 base, with 14 bases separating them. The CDR3 DNA reads as TGTGCCAGCAGCCCCTTAGGGCAGGGGAACACTGAAGCTTTCTTT. Translated, it gives CASSPLGQGNTEAFF. The full variable domain, its missing parts supplied by reference TRBV7-9 and TRBJ1-1, is DTGVSQNPRHKITKRGQNVTFRCDPISEHNRLYWYRQTLGQGPEFLTYFQNEAQLEKSRLLSDRFSAERPKGSFSTLEIQRTEQGDSAMYLCASSPLGQGNTEAFFGQGTRLTVV.

As regards this clone: Compared with germline, one end of the junction differs, possibly owing to a read error. This specimen includes other DNA sequences encoding the same CDR3. This rearrangement joins TRBV15 to TRBJ2-4, with 10 bases matching TRBD1. The CDR3 covers 18 residues. Germline V gives CDR1 LNHNV, CDR2 YYDKDF (reference sequence). CDR3: CATSREGQGVPADNIQYF. CDR3 DNA sequence: TGCGCCACCAGCAGAGAAGGACAGGGGGTCCCAGCGGACAACATTCAGTACTTC.

This sequence joins TRBV2 and TRBJ2-7, with D uncertain. The CDR3 has 13 residues. V was pared by 0 bases and J by 4 bases, with 7 bases between. Looked up from germline, CDR1 is SNHLY and CDR2 is FYNNEI. The CDR3 loop reads CASSEAVGYEQYF. The CDR3 DNA is TGTGCCAGCAGTGAAGCTGTCGGGTACGAGCAGTACTTC.

The rearrangement joins TRBV5-6 to TRBJ1-2, with D maybe TRBD1 (6 bases). V gave up 0 bases and J gave up 6 bases, with 9 bases separating them. Germline CDR1 and CDR2: SGHDT and YYEEEE. The CDR3 sequence is 13 residues long. The CDR3 here is CASSLAGAHGYTF. The CDR3 DNA sequence: TGTGCCAGCAGCTTGGCAGGGGCGCATGGCTACACCTTC.

This chain links TRBV25-1 with TRBJ2-2; 7 nucleotides line up with TRBD2. The CDR3 spans 15 residues. CDR1 is MGHDK, CDR2 SYGVNS, per germline. V shed 4 bases and J 7 bases; nucleotides not matched to a gene: 9. The CDR3 spells CASSGIAGTNGELFF. CDR3 DNA: TGTGCCAGCAGTGGGATAGCGGGTACGAACGGGGAGCTGTTTTTT.

The V call is TRBV5-5, the J call TRBJ2-2; 7 bases agree with TRBD1. J was trimmed by 4 bases and V by 4 bases; bases with no gene match: 13. This CDR3 spans 17 amino acids. Germline V lookup: CDR1 SGHKS, CDR2 YYEKEE (reference sequence). The CDR3 bases are TGTGCCAGCAGCCAGCGAGACAGGGAAAGATCCACCGGGGAGCTGTTTTTT. Its protein is CASSQRDRERSTGELFF.

This chain joins TRBV6-6 and TRBJ2-2; 10 nucleotides agree with TRBD2. V was clipped by 6 bases and J by 5 bases; unmatched bases: 3. Germline V lookup: CDR1 MNHNY, CDR2 SVGAGI (reference sequence). The CDR3 runs to 14 residues. CDR3 sequence reads: CASRFSGRTGELFF. The CDR3 bases are TGTGCCAGCAGATTTAGCGGGAGGACCGGGGAGCTGTTTTTT.

This clone occurred once. The chain combines TRBV2 with TRBJ1-1, with 12 bases that match TRBD1. The CDR3 is 16 amino acids. With V trimmed by 6 bases and J by 5 bases, 10 bases remained unmatched. The V gene's germline CDR1 is SNHLY and CDR2 FYNNEI. CDR3 region: CASSARDRGRSTEAFF. The CDR3 bases are TGTGCCAGCAGCGCCCGGGACAGGGGGCGATCAACTGAAGCTTTCTTT.

The chain recombines TRBV6-5 with TRBJ2-2, with no clear D. V gave up 0 bases and J gave up 5 bases, with 4 bases separating them. Germline lookup yields CDR1 MNHEY and CDR2 SVGAGI. The CDR3 has 13 amino acids. The CDR3 sequence: CASSYSTTGELFF. In nucleotides, the CDR3 is TGTGCCAGCAGTTACTCGACTACCGGGGAGCTGTTTTTT.

The rearrangement links TRBV13 to TRBJ1-5; possibly TRBD1 for D (5 bases). Between the trimmed V and J ends, which lost 4 bases and 7 bases, there was a span of 11 bases. Germline V CDR1 and CDR2: PRHDT, FYEKMQ (reference sequence). This CDR3 contains 13 residues. The CDR3 DNA reads TGTGCCAGCAGCTATCAGGGAGGCCAGCCCCAGCATTTT. Protein sequence: CASSYQGGQPQHF.

V is TRBV15 and J is TRBJ2-1, with D perhaps TRBD2 (5 bases). The CDR3 length is 18 residues. Trimming pared 0 bases from V and 0 bases from J, leaving 15 bases between. Germline V lookup: CDR1 LNHNV, CDR2 YYDKDF (reference sequence). The CDR3 is CATSRDWLGRGSYNEQFF. The CDR3 nucleotides are TGTGCCACCAGCAGAGATTGGCTGGGCCGGGGCTCCTACAATGAGCAGTTCTTC.

The chain is built from TRBV7-2 and TRBJ1-2; TRBD1 agrees at 8 bases. Germline-derived CDR1 and CDR2 are SGHTA and FQGNSA. This CDR3 is 15 amino acids long. Losses at the gene ends were 5 bases for V and 1 base for J; bases not matched to a gene: 6. The CDR3 nucleotides are TGTGCCAGCAGCCCTCCTGGACAGGGTAACTATGGCTACACCTTC. Amino acids: CASSPPGQGNYGYTF.

This clone was detected once. J is TRBJ2-6 and V is TRBV7-3, with a possible D match to TRBD1 (5 bases). Looked up from germline, CDR1 is SGHTA and CDR2 is FQGTGA. The CDR3 extends over 14 amino acids. V was shortened by 5 bases and J by 4 bases, with 9 bases between the two germline ends. CDR3 coding DNA: TGTGCCAGCAGCGGGGCCCCAGGGGCCAACGTCCTGACTTTC. It yields the protein CASSGAPGANVLTF. The full variable domain, with the rest looked up from reference TRBV7-3 and TRBJ2-6, is GAGVSQTPSNKVTEKGKYVELRCDPISGHTALYWYRQSLGQGPEFLIYFQGTGAADDSGLPNDRFFAVRPEGSVSTLKIQRTERGDSAVYLCASSGAPGANVLTFGAGSRLTVL.

The chain combines TRBV9 with TRBJ2-1; the match to TRBD2 covers 8 bases. The CDR3 is made up of 14 amino acids. Germline V gene sequence: CDR1 SGDLS, CDR2 YYNGEE. Trimming took 6 bases from V and 3 from J; bases not matched to a gene: 5. The CDR3 loop is CASTVTSDYNEQFF. For the CDR3, the DNA is TGTGCCAGCACGGTGACTAGCGACTACAATGAGCAGTTCTTC.

The chain links TRBV28 to TRBJ2-5, with 7 bases aligning to TRBD1. With 3 bases clipped from V and 0 bases from J, the junction kept 13 bases outside the gene matches. CDR1 and CDR2 from the germline V gene are MDHEN and SYDVKM. This CDR3 contains 18 residues. The CDR3 protein is CASSFTPRDSSNQETQYF. CDR3 nucleotide sequence: TGTGCCAGCAGTTTTACCCCTCGGGACAGCTCCAACCAAGAGACCCAGTACTTC.

This chain connects TRBV5-1 to TRBJ1-1; D is undetermined. Germline CDR1 and CDR2: SGHRS and YFSETQ. V dropped 4 bases and J dropped 0 bases, with 7 bases sitting between them. CDR3 length equals 13 residues. The CDR3 DNA sequence: TGCGCCAGCAGCGAGGTTGTGAACACTGAAGCTTTCTTT. Translation gives CASSEVVNTEAFF.

The chain combines TRBV19 with TRBJ1-1; no reliable D call. V was trimmed by 5 bases and J by 0 bases, leaving 7 bases between them. The V gene's germline CDR1 is LNHDA and CDR2 SQIVND (reference sequence). This CDR3 contains 13 residues. The CDR3, as DNA: TGTGCCAGTAGTCTAACCTTGAACACTGAAGCTTTCTTT. Translating gives CASSLTLNTEAFF.

This sequence joins TRBV6-4 and TRBJ1-1; unclear D gene. CDR3 length: 13 amino acids. Trimming took off 6 bases at V and 1 base at J, with 9 bases between the two ends. Germline CDR1 is MRHNA and CDR2 is SNTAGT. In DNA, the CDR3 is TGTGCCAGCAGAGAGACAACGAACACTGAAGCTTTCTTT. It yields the protein CASRETTNTEAFF.

The genes are TRBV5-4 and TRBJ2-4; no reliable D call. Trimming cost V 1 base and J 9 bases, with 11 bases left between them. The length of the CDR3 is 13 residues. Germline lookup yields CDR1 SGHNT and CDR2 YYREEE (reference sequence). CDR3 amino acids: CASSLPGPTIQYF. The CDR3 nucleotides are TGTGCCAGCAGCTTGCCGGGTCCTACCATTCAGTACTTC.

The chain links TRBV19 to TRBJ2-1, with 11 positions matching TRBD2. From germline, CDR1 is LNHDA and CDR2 SQIVND (reference sequence). There are 17 residues in the CDR3. J lost 3 bases, V lost 3 bases, and 7 bases had no gene match. CDR3: CASSISTSGSIYNEQFF. The CDR3, as DNA: TGTGCCAGTAGTATCAGTACTAGCGGGAGCATCTACAATGAGCAGTTCTTC.

The chain joins TRBV5-1 to TRBJ1-1, with D unresolved. Germline V CDR1 and CDR2: SGHRS, YFSETQ. V dropped 0 bases and J dropped 0 bases, with 6 bases sitting between them. The CDR3 loop spans 14 amino acids. In DNA form, the CDR3 reads TGCGCCAGCAGCTTGGCCCTAATGAACACTGAAGCTTTCTTT. Amino acids: CASSLALMNTEAFF.

The chain combines TRBV7-9 with TRBJ2-3; D possibly corresponds to TRBD2 (5 bases). The ends were cut back, 3 bases at V and 5 bases at J, with 12 bases in the middle. CDR1 and CDR2 (germline): SEHNR, FQNEAQ (reference sequence). The CDR3 sequence is 14 residues long. The CDR3 DNA follows: TGTGCCAGCAGCTTTCGAGGACGGGGAGATACGCAGTATTTT. Translating it yields CASSFRGRGDTQYF.

The count of this clone is one. The chain links TRBV28 to TRBJ2-7, with 7 bases aligning to TRBD2. CDR1 is MDHEN and CDR2 is SYDVKM in the germline V gene. The CDR3 is 15 residues long. V dropped 2 bases and J dropped 5; count of bases not matched to a gene: 9. CDR3: CASSLVAGGRNEQYF. CDR3 bases: TGTGCCAGCAGTTTAGTAGCGGGTGGACGAAACGAGCAGTACTTC. The full variable domain, with the rest looked up from reference TRBV28 and TRBJ2-7, is DVKVTQSSRYLVKRTGEKVFLECVQDMDHENMFWYRQDPGLGLRLIYFSYDVKMKEKGDIPEGYSVSREKKERFSLILESASTNQTSMYLCASSLVAGGRNEQYFGPGTRLTVT.

This chain connects TRBV27 to TRBJ2-7; TRBD2 matches 12 bases. This CDR3 spans 17 amino acids. V gave up 5 bases and J gave up 3 bases; unmatched junction bases: 11. Germline CDR1 is MNHEY and CDR2 is SMNVEV (reference sequence). The CDR3 here is CASSSITSGRTNYEQYF. The DNA for the CDR3 is TGTGCCAGCAGTAGTATCACTAGCGGGAGGACGAACTACGAGCAGTACTTC.